This section outlines one T cell receptor beta chain sequence together with its context. Its antigen remains unknown. UMI-tagged TRB cDNA libraries were built via 5' RACE. For each CDR3 protein, TCRdb gives one entry from its re-call of the 5' RACE reads, without DNA. Its table lists 75,000 or so distinct CDR3 sequences. Those CD8+ T cells considered naive were CD45RO-CCR7+CD27+CD95-. The data originate from a study of CXCR3-negative and CXCR3-positive naive CD8 T cells. General study findings and limits: Sequencing showed both naive subsets with comparably high diversity, and memory CD8+ cells much lower. CXCR3-negative and CXCR3-positive naive cells shared comparable TRBV-TRBJ usage, but memory cells did not.

Germline V lookup: CDR1 SQVTM, CDR2 ANQGSEA. The CDR3 is 12 amino acids. J is TRBJ1-1 and V is TRBV29-1; TCRdb's D call of TRBD1 is untestable without DNA. The receptor's source is a human donor in good health. Some clones in this sample may be carry-over from other donors' samples. Sample: naive CXCR3- CD8+ T cells from blood. Subset: CD45RO-CCR7+CD27+CD95- naive CD8+ T cells lacking CXCR3 (TNR3-). The CDR3: CSVVGGDTEAFF.